This TCR beta chain stems from a study of T cells in Graves' hyperthyroidism and ophthalmopathy. Study outcomes and limitations: Most expanded thyroid clonotypes above 0.001 recurred in blood.

On this clonotype itself: Its antigen is not identified.

The germline V gene encodes CDR1 SQVTM and CDR2 ANQGSEA. Between the trimmed V and J ends, which lost 5 bases and 2 bases, there was a span of 10 bases. There are 12 residues in the CDR3. TCR beta CDR3 sequences were amplified from RNA transcripts. HTBI primers were used for first-round RT-PCR of the TCR CDR3. In TCRdb, the multiplex PCR reads were re-called with MiXCR into one record per CDR3 protein. Among 550,000 to 700,000 distinct CDR3 sequences listed, around 46% were seen once. The sample comprised peripheral blood or thyroid tissue (not recorded which). This chain links TRBV29-1 with TRBJ2-7, with a possible D match to TRBD2 (6 bases). This receptor was obtained from an adult woman with Graves' disease, either hyperthyroidism or ophthalmopathy (not recorded which). The CDR3 bases are TGCAGCGTTTCGGCGGGGCCCTACGAGCAGTACTTC. Its translation: CSVSAGPYEQYF.